The next 30 T cell receptor beta chains were all read from a single sample in a study of GPR56 and killer-like receptors on CD4 memory cells. One entry per CDR3 protein, without DNA, is what TCRdb gives after re-calling the reads. The sample data list several thousand distinct CDR3 sequences. Sorting by FACS used killer cell lectin-like receptor and GPR56 expression to define five CD4+ populations. Sequencing was carried out using memory CD4+ T cells from blood. Every receptor here comes from a human donor in good health.

The V call is TRBV7-9, the J call TRBJ2-1; TCRdb calls TRBD2, which cannot be checked without DNA. The CDR3 is 21 residues long. The germline V gene encodes CDR1 SEHNR and CDR2 FQNEAQ (reference sequence). The CDR3 is CASSSYPGLAGGYSSYNEQFF.

This clonotype ranks as medium-sized (0.01 to 0.1%) in terms of frequency. V and J are TRBV6-5 and TRBJ2-7; TCRdb names TRBD1, which stays unverified in the absence of DNA. The CDR3 is 14 residues long. Germline V gives CDR1 MNHEY, CDR2 SVGAGI. CDR3 sequence reads: CASSSTGGSYEQYF.

This clonotype ranks as large in terms of frequency. The chain carries TRBV6-1 and TRBJ1-2. The CDR3 sequence is 14 residues long. The germline V gene encodes CDR1 MNHNS and CDR2 SASEGT. CDR3 protein: CASTGRFANYGYTF.

In terms of frequency, this clonotype is large (0.1 to 1%). V and J are TRBV6-1 and TRBJ2-4; TCRdb's D gene call, TRBD1, goes unchecked for lack of DNA. Germline V gene data show CDR1 as MNHNS and CDR2 as SASEGT. The CDR3 is 14 amino acids. The CDR3 is CATSTGGGKNIQYF.

Measured by frequency, this clonotype is medium-sized. The chain joins TRBV27 to TRBJ1-1. Germline CDR1 is MNHEY and CDR2 is SMNVEV (reference sequence). The CDR3 spans 13 residues. The CDR3 sequence: CASSLRQNTEAFF.

According to its frequency, this clonotype is medium-sized. The V call is TRBV19, the J call TRBJ1-5; no DNA is available, so the TRBD1 call from TCRdb remains unchecked. CDR1 LNHDA and CDR2 SQIVND come from the germline V gene (reference sequence). The CDR3 loop spans 14 amino acids. The CDR3: CASSIQQGNQPQHF.

Measured by frequency, this clonotype is medium-sized. The rearrangement links TRBV6-5 to TRBJ1-5; without DNA, the TCRdb call of TRBD1 cannot be checked. This CDR3 is 15 amino acids long. Germline V CDR1 and CDR2: MNHEY, SVGAGI. This CDR3 is CASSPDRGGYQPQHF.

J is TRBJ2-3 and V is TRBV5-6. Germline V gene data show CDR1 as SGHDT and CDR2 as YYEEEE. CDR3 length equals 15 residues. CDR3 sequence reads: CASSTEKGRVDTQYF.

The J gene is TRBJ2-7, the V gene TRBV19; absent DNA, TCRdb's TRBD1 call cannot be checked. The CDR3 totals 13 residues. Germline CDR1 and CDR2: LNHDA and SQIVND (reference sequence). CDR3: CASKRTGTGEQYF.

In terms of frequency, this clonotype is medium-sized. The genes are TRBV19 and TRBJ1-6; TCRdb calls TRBD1, which cannot be checked without DNA. The germline gives CDR1 LNHDA, CDR2 SQIVND (reference sequence). The CDR3 sequence is 12 residues long. CDR3 region: CASSMFGIPLHF.

Frequency places this clonotype as medium-sized. The V call is TRBV19, the J call TRBJ2-2; the D gene TCRdb calls, TRBD2, cannot be checked with no DNA. The CDR3 is 18 amino acids. Germline CDR1 and CDR2: LNHDA and SQIVND (reference sequence). The CDR3 here is CASSRPGRTRVAGGELFF.

The V gene is TRBV6-2 or TRBV6-3, the J gene TRBJ2-3; the D call of TRBD2 rests on TCRdb alone, since no DNA is present to check it. Per the germline V gene, CDR1 is MNHEY and CDR2 is SVGEGT. The CDR3 contains 18 residues. The CDR3 region is CASRVGQGLAGGTDTQYF.

This chain uses TRBV6-2 or TRBV6-3 with TRBJ2-1; TCRdb selects TRBD2, and the lack of DNA leaves this call unchecked. In germline, CDR1 is MNHEY, CDR2 SVGEGT. The length of the CDR3 is 23 residues. CDR3 sequence reads: CASSYRGSPGLAGGYSSYNEQFF.

This clonotype is labeled medium-sized (0.01 to 0.1%) based on frequency. The V call is TRBV7-2, the J call TRBJ1-5. Germline V lookup: CDR1 SGHTA, CDR2 FQGNSA. This CDR3 is 16 amino acids long. The CDR3 reads CASSLTAGRSNQPQHF.

CDR3 amino acids: CASSEKNRGYGYTF. V and J are TRBV2 and TRBJ1-2; TCRdb indicates TRBD1, and absent DNA this call remains unverified. Germline CDR1 reads SNHLY; CDR2 reads FYNNEI. CDR3 length: 14 amino acids.

This chain uses TRBV27 with TRBJ2-7; TCRdb's assignment of TRBD2 cannot be checked, as there is no DNA. The germline V gene encodes CDR1 MNHEY and CDR2 SMNVEV (reference sequence). This CDR3 region has 16 residues. CDR3 sequence reads: CASSPRTSGRSYEQYF.

By frequency, this clonotype is medium-sized. The gene calls are TRBV11-3 and TRBJ2-1; lacking DNA, the TRBD2 call made by TCRdb goes unchecked. The CDR3 consists of 17 residues. The germline V gene has CDR1 SGHNT and CDR2 YENEEA. This chain's CDR3 is CASSPRSGGAAYNEQFF.

This clonotype is medium-sized by frequency. The genes are TRBV6-2 or TRBV6-3 and TRBJ1-1; TCRdb selects TRBD1, and the lack of DNA leaves this call unchecked. Germline loops: CDR1 MNHEY, CDR2 SVGEGT. The CDR3 length is 14 residues. This CDR3 reads CASSARGGNTEAFF.

This clonotype registers medium-sized (0.01 to 0.1%) by frequency. The chain combines TRBV5-6 with TRBJ2-7. Germline CDR1 is SGHDT and CDR2 is YYEEEE. This CDR3 spans 13 amino acids. This chain's CDR3 is CASSPVSSYEQYF.

The J gene is TRBJ1-4, the V gene TRBV19; as DNA is missing, the TRBD1 call by TCRdb cannot be tested. Per the germline V gene, CDR1 is LNHDA and CDR2 is SQIVND (reference sequence). The CDR3 sequence is 14 residues long. The CDR3 here is CASSIGQGDVKLFF.

By frequency, this clonotype is medium-sized. The genes are TRBV5-6 and TRBJ1-2; there is no DNA to check the TCRdb D call of TRBD1. The germline gives CDR1 SGHDT, CDR2 YYEEEE. The CDR3 is 13 amino acids. The CDR3 spells CASSDGQTYGYTF. The whole variable domain, filled in from reference TRBV5-6 and TRBJ1-2, reads DAGVTQSPTHLIKTRGQQVTLRCSPKSGHDTVSWYQQALGQGPQFIFQYYEEEERQRGNFPDRFSGHQFPNYSSELNVNALLLGDSALYLCASSDGQTYGYTFGSGTRLTVV.

The chain combines TRBV7-3 with TRBJ1-1. CDR3 length: 13 amino acids. Germline-derived CDR1 and CDR2 are SGHTA and FQGTGA. The CDR3 is CASSLREGDSAFF.

The rearrangement joins TRBV7-9 to TRBJ2-5. This CDR3 region has 11 residues. CDR1 is SEHNR, CDR2 FQNEAQ, per germline (reference sequence). The CDR3 reads CASSLARHLYF.

V is TRBV28 and J is TRBJ1-1; the D gene TCRdb calls, TRBD1, cannot be checked with no DNA. The germline CDR1 and CDR2 sequences are MDHEN and SYDVKM. The CDR3 has 13 amino acids. The CDR3 here is CASSSDSAVEAFF.

The chain joins TRBV20-1 to TRBJ2-7; TCRdb outputs TRBD1, but without DNA this stays unchecked. The germline V gene has CDR1 DFQATT and CDR2 SNEGSKA (reference sequence). CDR3 length: 12 residues. CDR3 sequence reads: CSAAGTGSEQYF.

This clonotype ranks as medium-sized (0.01 to 0.1%) in terms of frequency. V and J are TRBV7-2 and TRBJ1-4. The V gene's germline CDR1 is SGHTA and CDR2 FQGNSA. This CDR3 spans 14 amino acids. This CDR3 reads CASSSRTQREKLFF.

This clonotype is medium-sized by frequency. The chain combines TRBV6-1 with TRBJ2-2; there is no DNA to check the TCRdb D call of TRBD2. Germline V gene lookup returns CDR1 MNHNS and CDR2 SASEGT. The CDR3 is 16 amino acids. This CDR3 reads CASRPVAGGNTGELFF.

The J gene is TRBJ1-1, the V gene TRBV14; the D call of TRBD1 rests on TCRdb alone, since no DNA is present to check it. In germline, CDR1 is SGHDN, CDR2 FVKESK. The CDR3 totals 15 residues. The CDR3 is CASSLRTGRNTEAFF.

This clonotype is classed as large by frequency. V is TRBV6-1 and J is TRBJ1-5. The CDR3 sequence is 13 residues long. Germline V gives CDR1 MNHNS, CDR2 SASEGT. The CDR3 spells CASIAGNNQPQHF.

The chain carries TRBV6-1 and TRBJ2-1; TCRdb picks TRBD2, but there is no DNA to check that call. Germline V gene lookup returns CDR1 MNHNS and CDR2 SASEGT. The length of the CDR3 is 18 residues. The CDR3 reads CASRRRGASGGVYNEQFF.